This TCR beta chain originates from a study of blood T cell repertoires in COVID-19. Study-wide context: PBMCs, B-cell-depleted T cells, or T cells provided the cDNA or gDNA that made up the material.

Original data processing: Reference gene primer amplification gave estimated nucleated cell counts. Measured with immunoSEQ multiplex PCR; TCRdb has only the in-frame clones, and not every one. The V and J calls and clone size come from that table; D and trimming were worked out from the DNA. Of approximately 70,000 clones in the sample, around 85% are singletons; the top ten hold 8.5% to 10%. The specimen was peripheral blood. The receptor was isolated from a woman between 45 and 60 years old with acute or convalescent COVID-19.

The CDR3 sequence is CASSIGTGNQPQHF. DNA of the CDR3: TGTGCCAGTAGTATAGGGACAGGGAATCAGCCCCAGCATTTT. V and J are TRBV19 and TRBJ1-5, with 8 nucleotides matching TRBD1. Germline V gene data show CDR1 as LNHDA and CDR2 as SQIVND (reference sequence). J gave up 4 bases and V 1 base, and 0 bases lay outside the gene matches. This CDR3 has 14 residues.